This T cell receptor beta chain is drawn from a study of beta chain features in type 1 diabetes. Study-wide findings and caveats: Naive, central memory and regulatory TCRB repertoires appeared more similar among patients than healthy donors.

Unmatched junction bases numbered 10, after V lost 5 bases and J lost 6 bases. Germline V gives CDR1 SGHTA, CDR2 FQGNSA. This CDR3 has 15 amino acids. Expressed TCRB transcripts were sequenced because the entire RNA isolate underwent reverse transcription. This table comes from immunoSEQ multiplex PCR, and its TCRdb copy is limited to in-frame clones, with some not included. The profile shows under 450,000 clones, roughly 15% of them singletons. Remarks on this clone: Its antigen is not identified.

The clonotype comes from a woman younger than 35 in good health. The genes are TRBV7-2 and TRBJ1-2, with 9 bases aligning to TRBD1. The sample comprised naive CD4+ T cells from blood. The CDR3 DNA reads TGTGCCAGCAGCCAAAAGGGACAGGGAAAGCATGGCTACACCTTC. Translation gives CASSQKGQGKHGYTF.